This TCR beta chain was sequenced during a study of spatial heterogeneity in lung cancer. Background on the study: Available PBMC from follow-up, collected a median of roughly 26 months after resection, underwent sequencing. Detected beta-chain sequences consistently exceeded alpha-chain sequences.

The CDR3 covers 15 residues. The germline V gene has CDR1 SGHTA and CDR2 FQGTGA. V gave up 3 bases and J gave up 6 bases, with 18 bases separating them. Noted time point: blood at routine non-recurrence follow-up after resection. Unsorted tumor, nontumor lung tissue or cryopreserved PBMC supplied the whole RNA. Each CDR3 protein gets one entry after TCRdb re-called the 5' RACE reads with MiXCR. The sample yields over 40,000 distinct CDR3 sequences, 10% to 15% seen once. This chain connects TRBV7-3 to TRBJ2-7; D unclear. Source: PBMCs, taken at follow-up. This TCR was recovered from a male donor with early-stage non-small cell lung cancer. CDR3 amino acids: CASSLVPLLTSEQYF. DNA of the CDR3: TGTGCCAGCAGCTTGGTCCCCCTCCTCACGAGCGAGCAGTACTTC.